This TCR beta chain was sequenced in a study of response to subunit inactivated influenza vaccine. V was clipped by 7 bases and J by 4 bases; unmatched bases: 3. This CDR3 comprises 11 residues. Germline V CDR1 and CDR2: SQVTM, ANQGSEA. Study outcomes and limitations: The authors proposed limited new T cell recruitment per seasonal influenza vaccination.

Comment on this clonotype: Its antigen is currently unknown.

A single record per CDR3 protein comes from TCRdb applying MiXCR to the RT-PCR reads. Counted here are some 850,000 distinct CDR3 sequences, under 20% occurring once; the ten biggest clones make up approximately 10%. V and J are TRBV29-1 and TRBJ1-2; 7 bases map to TRBD1. Sequencing was performed on PBMCs from blood, taken 5 days after vaccination. The receptor comes from a man aged 45-60 years who received an inactivated influenza vaccine. CDR3 bases: TGCAGCGCCGGGACAGTCTATGGCTACACCTTC. Encoded protein: CSAGTVYGYTF.